This is a list of T cell receptor beta chains from one sample in a study of cytomegalovirus exposure and HLA in healthy donors. The repertoire was sequenced with immunoSEQ multiplex PCR; TCRdb's copy has only in-frame clones and lacks some. The table has more than 110,000 clones, 94% seen once. The material sequenced was PBMCs. The receptors here all came from a man between 18 and 29 years old in good health and CMV-seropositive. CDR3s include the opening cysteine and the closing phenylalanine or tryptophan. The D gene is left open where the match is weak. The size field is filled for only some rows; it gives once, few, many or a size class.

cdr3_nt cdr3_aa v_call d_call j_call clone_size
TGCGCCAGCAGTCAGCCAGGGTGTAACAAAAAGACCCAGTACTTC CASSQPGCNKKTQYF TRBV23-1 - TRBJ2-5 -
TGTGCCAGCAGTGGGACTACCACAGGGAATGAGCAGTTCTTC CASSGTTTGNEQFF TRBV11-2 - TRBJ2-1 -
TGTGCCAGCAGTGAAGGACAGGCGGATACTTACGAGCAGTACTTC CASSEGQADTYEQYF TRBV2 - TRBJ2-7 -
TGTGCCAGCAGTGGGTGGACTTCATACACAGATACGCAGTATTTT CASSGWTSYTDTQYF TRBV2 - TRBJ2-3 -
TGTGCCAGCAGAGTGGGACAGGTTGACGGAAACACCATATATTTT CASRVGQVDGNTIYF TRBV6-1 TRBD1 TRBJ1-3 -
TGTGCCAGCAGCTTAGTGTCAGGGAAAAGGGGTCAGCCCCAGCATTTT CASSLVSGKRGQPQHF TRBV11-2 - TRBJ1-5 -
TGTGCCAGCAGTGAATTTCCCTCCCTAGGAAATGAGCAGTTCTTC CASSEFPSLGNEQFF TRBV25-1 - TRBJ2-1 -
TGTGCCAGCAGTGACTCGCTAGCGGGGACCCAGTACTTC CASSDSLAGTQYF TRBV6-4 TRBD2 TRBJ2-5 many
TGTGCCAGCAGTTTCGAGGGGGAGAGCACTGAAGCTTTCTTT CASSFEGESTEAFF TRBV28 - TRBJ1-1 -
TGTGCCAGCAGCTTAGGCAGGGGATATGGCTACACCTTC CASSLGRGYGYTF TRBV7-9 - TRBJ1-2 -
TGTGCCAGCAGTGGGGAGGGGAGAACTGAAGCTTTCTTT CASSGEGRTEAFF TRBV28 - TRBJ1-1 -
TGTGCCAGTAGTATGGTGAGAGGGAATCAGCCCCAGCATTTT CASSMVRGNQPQHF TRBV19 - TRBJ1-5 -
TGTGCCAGCAGCTTAGGACTAGCGGGAGGTTTCGAGCAGTACTTC CASSLGLAGGFEQYF TRBV7-9 TRBD2 TRBJ2-7 -
TGTGCCTCTACTCGAGACAGGGCCACTGAAGCTTTCTTT CASTRDRATEAFF TRBV2 TRBD1 TRBJ1-1 -
TGTGCCACCAGCAGAGATCAGGCAGCAGAGACCCAGTACTTC CATSRDQAAETQYF TRBV15 - TRBJ2-5 -
TGCAGCGCCCAACGCGGGGTTTCCTACGAGCAGTACTTC CSAQRGVSYEQYF TRBV29-1 - TRBJ2-7 -
TGTGCCAGCAGCGTATCAGTTCGAGCTAGCGGACCAGAGACCCAGTACTTC CASSVSVRASGPETQYF TRBV9 TRBD2 TRBJ2-5 -
TGTGCCAGCAGCTTATTCTTCAATGAGCAGTTCTTC CASSLFFNEQFF TRBV7-2 - TRBJ2-1 once
TGTGCCAGCAGCGTCTCCTACGAGCAGTACTTC CASSVSYEQYF TRBV6-1 - TRBJ2-7 -
TGTGCCAGCAGTGACTTACAGGGGGGAAAACTGTTTTTT CASSDLQGGKLFF TRBV2 TRBD1 TRBJ1-4 -
TGCGCCAGCAGCGGAGGGACTAGCGGGAGCGTCCAAGAGACCCAGTACTTC CASSGGTSGSVQETQYF TRBV5-1 TRBD2 TRBJ2-5 -
TGTGCCAGCAGCGTGGGAGGGAATCAGCCCCAGCATTTT CASSVGGNQPQHF TRBV6-1 - TRBJ1-5 -
TGTGCCAGCAGCGGACAGCCGGGACAAGAGACCCAGTACTTC CASSGQPGQETQYF TRBV6-1 - TRBJ2-5 -
TGCGCCAGCAGCCCCCTCTTTGACAGGGCCCGCTCGGCAGATACGCAGTATTTT CASSPLFDRARSADTQYF TRBV4-1 TRBD1 TRBJ2-3 -
TGTGCCAGCAGCTTGGCGGCGGGAGGCACAGATACGCAGTATTTT CASSLAAGGTDTQYF TRBV5-4 TRBD2 TRBJ2-3 -
TGTGCCACCAGGACTAGCGGGAGGGGCATGACGTTCTTC CATRTSGRGMTFF TRBV19 TRBD2 TRBJ2-1 -
TGCAGCGTTGATGGTTCTGAGACAGGAGGAATGTGGAACACTGAAGCTTTCTTT CSVDGSETGGMWNTEAFF TRBV29-1 - TRBJ1-1 -
TGTGCCAGCAGCAAGGTCCGGGGCGGGGAGCTGTTTTTT CASSKVRGGELFF TRBV7-9 - TRBJ2-2 -
TGTGCCAGCAGCCACCAGGGTTTTAATGGCTACACCTTC CASSHQGFNGYTF TRBV13 - TRBJ1-2 -
TGCAGCGGAACTTACGGACTAGCGGGAGGGTACCAAGAGACCCAGTACTTC CSGTYGLAGGYQETQYF TRBV29-1 TRBD2 TRBJ2-5 -
TGTGCCAGCAGCTTAGTTTGGGGCGAGCCCCAGCATTTT CASSLVWGEPQHF TRBV7-2 - TRBJ1-5 -
TGTGCCAGCTCACCTGCGTCTCTCTCTGGAAACACCATATATTTT CASSPASLSGNTIYF TRBV18 - TRBJ1-3 -
TGTGCCAGCAGCTTAGGGACAGGGGATGAAAAACTGTTTTTT CASSLGTGDEKLFF TRBV11-2 TRBD1 TRBJ1-4 few
TGTGCCAGCAGCCCTACAGGGGGCTGGACCGGGGAGCTGTTTTTT CASSPTGGWTGELFF TRBV14 TRBD1 TRBJ2-2 -
TGCGCCAGCAGATTCTCCGGGGCCAACGTCCTGACTTTC CASRFSGANVLTF TRBV5-1 - TRBJ2-6 once
TGTGCCAGCAGACCTCCGGGACAGGGTTCGGCTGGGGCCAACGTCCTGACTTTC CASRPPGQGSAGANVLTF TRBV5-4 TRBD1 TRBJ2-6 -
TGTGCCAGCCGAACCCCAGGGGACCTGAACACTGAAGCTTTCTTT CASRTPGDLNTEAFF TRBV28 - TRBJ1-1 once
TGTGCCAGCAGCTTGACGCCGGGGAACTATGGCTACACCTTC CASSLTPGNYGYTF TRBV7-9 - TRBJ1-2 once
TGTGCCAGCAGCCTTTGGGTCGGCGGGCCCGGTGGATCCTACAATGAGCAGTTCTTC CASSLWVGGPGGSYNEQFF TRBV14 - TRBJ2-1 -
TGTGCCAGCAGCTTAGCGTCTTGGGCGTCTGTTGAAAAACTGTTTTTT CASSLASWASVEKLFF TRBV7-2 - TRBJ1-4 -
TGTGCCAGCAGTTGGAAGGGACTATTACCCTCCTACGAGCAGTACTTC CASSWKGLLPSYEQYF TRBV28 TRBD2 TRBJ2-7 -
TGCAGCGTTGTTCCCAGGTTGGATGAGCAGTTCTTC CSVVPRLDEQFF TRBV29-1 - TRBJ2-1 -
TGCAGCGTTTCCCTAAGAGTGGTGGAGACCCAGTACTTC CSVSLRVVETQYF TRBV29-1 - TRBJ2-5 -
TGTGCCAGCAGCCCTTTCGGGGGGCCTGGACAACTAGAAGTCTACACCTTC CASSPFGGPGQLEVYTF TRBV7-8 - TRBJ1-2 -
TGTGCCAGCAGTGAAGGGACTAGCGGGAGAGCCCAAGAGACCCAGTACTTC CASSEGTSGRAQETQYF TRBV2 TRBD2 TRBJ2-5 -
TGTGCCAGCAGTTACAGGGGGGCGGCCTACGAGCAGTACTTC CASSYRGAAYEQYF TRBV28 TRBD1 TRBJ2-7 -
TGCGCCAGCAGCCTCGGGACAGGGGCAGCCTCTCGCTATGGCTACACCTTC CASSLGTGAASRYGYTF TRBV5-1 TRBD1 TRBJ1-2 -
TGTGCCAGCAGCTTGGCCAAAGAGTTGAACACTGAAGCTTTCTTT CASSLAKELNTEAFF TRBV5-4 - TRBJ1-1 -
TGTGCCATCATGATCGGCGGGAGGGCAAATGAGCAGTTCTTC CAIMIGGRANEQFF TRBV10-3 TRBD2 TRBJ2-1 few
TGTGCCAGCAGCCCCCGACAGGGGGGTTGGGAAAAACTGTTTTTT CASSPRQGGWEKLFF TRBV2 TRBD1 TRBJ1-4 -
TGTGCCAGCAGTTTAGGGGGCGGCTATGGCTACACCTTC CASSLGGGYGYTF TRBV27 - TRBJ1-2 -
TGTGCCAGCAGCGCCCGGACAGGGAAGGACACTGAAGCTTTCTTT CASSARTGKDTEAFF TRBV11-2 TRBD1 TRBJ1-1 -
TGCGCCAGCAGCTTGGAGCCCGCTCGCGAGCAGTACTTC CASSLEPAREQYF TRBV5-1 - TRBJ2-7 once